Listed below are T cell receptor beta chains from one sample, sequenced in a study of cytomegalovirus exposure and HLA in healthy donors. The method was immunoSEQ multiplex PCR; TCRdb's version includes in-frame clones alone and lacks a portion of them. In the table there are tens of thousands of clones, around 75% of which are singletons. Sequenced: PBMCs. Receptor source: a man aged 50 or older in good health and CMV-seropositive. Both conserved end residues are part of each CDR3. Fields, in order: clone size, D gene, J gene, V gene, CDR3 DNA, CDR3 protein. A D gene is named only where the DNA matches it firmly. Only some rows state a clone size, as once, few, many or a class for expanded clones.

abundance: -; d_gene: -; j_gene: TRBJ1-1; v_gene: TRBV7-3; CDR3nt: TGTGCCAGCAGCTTAGATGGAAGGGGGAGGGTCACTGAAGCTTTCTTT; CDR3aa: CASSLDGRGRVTEAFF
abundance: -; d_gene: -; j_gene: TRBJ1-5; v_gene: TRBV27; CDR3nt: TGTGCCAGCAGTCCAATACAAAACAGGGTCAATCAGCCCCAGCATTTT; CDR3aa: CASSPIQNRVNQPQHF
abundance: -; d_gene: TRBD1; j_gene: TRBJ1-4; v_gene: TRBV6-5; CDR3nt: TGTGCCAGCAGTCGACAGGGGGCTAATGAAAAACTGTTTTTT; CDR3aa: CASSRQGANEKLFF
abundance: -; d_gene: TRBD1; j_gene: TRBJ1-1; v_gene: TRBV9; CDR3nt: TGTGCCAGCAGCGTAGGTCCGACAGGGGGCACTGAAGCTTTCTTT; CDR3aa: CASSVGPTGGTEAFF
abundance: -; d_gene: TRBD1; j_gene: TRBJ2-5; v_gene: TRBV6-1; CDR3nt: TGTGCCAGCAGTGAACTCGCAGGGGGCAAGGCTAACCAAGAGACCCAGTACTTC; CDR3aa: CASSELAGGKANQETQYF
abundance: -; d_gene: TRBD2; j_gene: TRBJ2-5; v_gene: TRBV4-2; CDR3nt: TGTGCCAGCAGCCAAGGCAAAGCGGGGGGTCGGGAGACCCAGTACTTC; CDR3aa: CASSQGKAGGRETQYF
abundance: -; d_gene: -; j_gene: TRBJ1-1; v_gene: TRBV18; CDR3nt: TGTGCCAGCTCACCATCGGCAGGGGCGTCGAACACTGAAGCTTTCTTT; CDR3aa: CASSPSAGASNTEAFF
abundance: -; d_gene: TRBD2; j_gene: TRBJ2-7; v_gene: TRBV7-6; CDR3nt: TGTGCCAGCAGCTTAAGACTAGCGGGACCCTACGAGCAGTACTTC; CDR3aa: CASSLRLAGPYEQYF
abundance: few; d_gene: -; j_gene: TRBJ2-3; v_gene: TRBV11-3; CDR3nt: TGTGCCAGCAGCTTAGACGTCTCAGATACGCAGTATTTT; CDR3aa: CASSLDVSDTQYF
abundance: -; d_gene: TRBD2; j_gene: TRBJ2-3; v_gene: TRBV7-2; CDR3nt: TGTGCCAGCACCAATCCGGGGGCGGGGGGAAATACGCAGTATTTT; CDR3aa: CASTNPGAGGNTQYF
abundance: -; d_gene: TRBD1; j_gene: TRBJ2-3; v_gene: TRBV7-6; CDR3nt: TGTGCCAGCAGCAGGGGACAGGGGGCCCCAGATACGCAGTATTTT; CDR3aa: CASSRGQGAPDTQYF
abundance: -; d_gene: -; j_gene: TRBJ2-1; v_gene: TRBV6-5; CDR3nt: TGTGCCACCGCCGTGCACGGCAATGAGCAGTTCTTC; CDR3aa: CATAVHGNEQFF
abundance: -; d_gene: -; j_gene: TRBJ2-1; v_gene: TRBV27; CDR3nt: TGTGCCAGCAGTTTAGGGAGAATAGCGGAGCTTAACAATGAGCAGTTCTTC; CDR3aa: CASSLGRIAELNNEQFF
abundance: -; d_gene: -; j_gene: TRBJ1-6; v_gene: TRBV30; CDR3nt: TGTGTCTCTACGTTAATGGGTAGGGGAATTCGAAATTCACCCCTCCACTTT; CDR3aa: CVSTLMGRGIRNSPLHF
abundance: once; d_gene: -; j_gene: TRBJ2-1; v_gene: TRBV19; CDR3nt: TGCGCCAGTAGTATATGGGGGGACCATTACAATGAGCAGTTCTTC; CDR3aa: CASSIWGDHYNEQFF
abundance: few; d_gene: -; j_gene: TRBJ1-3; v_gene: TRBV6-1; CDR3nt: TGTGCCAGCAGTGAAGCTGCTGTAGTTGGAAACACCATATATTTT; CDR3aa: CASSEAAVVGNTIYF
abundance: -; d_gene: -; j_gene: TRBJ2-1; v_gene: TRBV7-9; CDR3nt: TGTGCCAGCAGCTTACGCGGGGTCGGGGACAATGAGCAGTTCTTC; CDR3aa: CASSLRGVGDNEQFF
abundance: -; d_gene: -; j_gene: TRBJ1-2; v_gene: TRBV30; CDR3nt: TGTGCCTGGAGTGATCAGGGCTATGGCTACACTTTC; CDR3aa: CAWSDQGYGYTF
abundance: -; d_gene: TRBD1; j_gene: TRBJ2-5; v_gene: TRBV5-4; CDR3nt: TGTGCCAGCAGCCCGGGACAGGGTGGAAGAGAGACCCAGTACTTC; CDR3aa: CASSPGQGGRETQYF
abundance: -; d_gene: TRBD2; j_gene: TRBJ2-2; v_gene: TRBV4-2; CDR3nt: TGTGCCAGCAGCCAGGGACTATGGCGGGGGGGCCGAGCCGGGGAGCTGTTTTTT; CDR3aa: CASSQGLWRGGRAGELFF
abundance: -; d_gene: -; j_gene: TRBJ2-2; v_gene: TRBV7-7; CDR3nt: TGTGCCAGCAGCTTAAGGGCAGGGGCTCCCGGGGAGCTGTTTTTT; CDR3aa: CASSLRAGAPGELFF
abundance: once; d_gene: TRBD1; j_gene: TRBJ1-1; v_gene: TRBV5-1; CDR3nt: TGCGCCAGCAGGAGAACTTGGGACAGGGGGCGCGACACTGAAGCTTTCTTT; CDR3aa: CASRRTWDRGRDTEAFF
abundance: -; d_gene: -; j_gene: TRBJ2-1; v_gene: TRBV13; CDR3nt: TGTGCCAGCAGCTTAGGGCTTTACACCAACAATGAGCAGTTCTTC; CDR3aa: CASSLGLYTNNEQFF
abundance: -; d_gene: TRBD1; j_gene: TRBJ2-7; v_gene: TRBV5-6; CDR3nt: TGTGCCAGCAGCGCCGGCCCCGGGACAGCTTCCTACGAGCAGTACTTC; CDR3aa: CASSAGPGTASYEQYF
abundance: -; d_gene: -; j_gene: TRBJ1-1; v_gene: TRBV7-9; CDR3nt: TGTGCCAGCAGCTTATTTGGGGGACTCCTAATGAACACTGAAGCTTTCTTT; CDR3aa: CASSLFGGLLMNTEAFF
abundance: once; d_gene: TRBD1; j_gene: TRBJ1-2; v_gene: TRBV13; CDR3nt: TGTGCCAGCAGCCTCGACAGGGGGCTCTCTAACTATGGCTACACCTTC; CDR3aa: CASSLDRGLSNYGYTF
abundance: -; d_gene: TRBD2; j_gene: TRBJ2-1; v_gene: TRBV6-5; CDR3nt: TGTGCCAGCAGTTCCACAGCGGGAGCGTATTACAATGAGCAGTTCTTC; CDR3aa: CASSSTAGAYYNEQFF
abundance: -; d_gene: -; j_gene: TRBJ2-2; v_gene: TRBV30; CDR3nt: TGTGCCTGGAGACTGGTAGCGAGACGCCCCGGGGAGCTGTTTTTT; CDR3aa: CAWRLVARRPGELFF
abundance: -; d_gene: TRBD1; j_gene: TRBJ2-7; v_gene: TRBV5-5; CDR3nt: TGTGCCAGCAGCTTCCCCGACAGGGGCTACGAGCAGTACTTC; CDR3aa: CASSFPDRGYEQYF
abundance: few; d_gene: TRBD2; j_gene: TRBJ2-7; v_gene: TRBV4-3; CDR3nt: TGCGCCAGCAGCCACGGGCGGGGAGCGGGATCGTACGAGCAGTACTTC; CDR3aa: CASSHGRGAGSYEQYF
abundance: -; d_gene: -; j_gene: TRBJ2-5; v_gene: TRBV5-1; CDR3nt: TGCGCCAGCAGCCTCGCCTCTACCAATACCAACGCACCCCAAGAGACCCAGTACTTC; CDR3aa: CASSLASTNTNAPQETQYF
abundance: -; d_gene: -; j_gene: TRBJ2-4; v_gene: TRBV5-4; CDR3nt: TGTGCCAGCAGCGTGGGGGTTTCCGGGGAGAAAAACATTCAGTACTTC; CDR3aa: CASSVGVSGEKNIQYF
abundance: -; d_gene: -; j_gene: TRBJ1-4; v_gene: TRBV18; CDR3nt: TGTGCCAGCTCACCAACGACAAGGATTCCCCTATTAACAACTAATGAAAAACTGTTTTTT; CDR3aa: CASSPTTRIPLLTTNEKLFF
abundance: -; d_gene: -; j_gene: TRBJ1-2; v_gene: TRBV6-6; CDR3nt: TGTGCCAGCAGTTACGATGAGAACTATGGCTACACCTTC; CDR3aa: CASSYDENYGYTF